These T cell receptor beta chains were read from a single sample in a study of PD-1 blockade in classical Hodgkin lymphoma. Measured with immunoSEQ multiplex PCR; TCRdb has only the in-frame clones, and not every one. Of around 65,000 clones listed, around 90% are singletons. The material sequenced was peripheral blood mononuclear cells (PBMCs), taken before the fourth cycle of nivolumab. These receptor sequences come from a human donor with classical Hodgkin lymphoma. Both conserved end residues are part of each CDR3. D genes are given only for firm matches.

d_call v_call cdr3_aa
. TRBV10-2 CASRLGGRNNEQFF
TRBD1 TRBV7-9 CASSLAKNPGQGVTWCPFF
. TRBV2 CASKVAGASYEQYF
. TRBV11-1 CASRRGDTNTGELFF
. TRBV7-7 CASSLVPGGNGELFF
. TRBV5-1 CASSGGQEQYF
. TRBV6-5 CASSYQVSVGAQHF
. TRBV25-1 CASSDGGDQPQHF
. TRBV9 CASSGDWLQGDTQYF
TRBD2 TRBV5-4 CASSSPGLVVEQYF
TRBD2 TRBV18 CASSPSSSGGYNEQFF
. TRBV11-2 CASSLEGIGGYTF
. TRBV6-5 CASRTDTPYEQYF
. TRBV4-2 CASSHGTENTEAFF
TRBD1 TRBV5-1 CASTFTGVTGNTIYF
. TRBV5-1 CASSPITATNEKLFF
TRBD1 TRBV5-1 CASSTGQGITGELFF
TRBD1 TRBV15 CATSSRQGGLYEKLFF
TRBD1 TRBV5-1 CASSLWTGNQPQHF
TRBD1 TRBV7-9 CASSPRGKDGYTF